The rows below give T cell receptor beta chains drawn from one sample of a study of T cell responses to AZD1222 COVID-19 vaccine. Sequenced by immunoSEQ multiplex PCR; TCRdb stores in-frame clones only, minus some. The data hold 150,000 to 200,000 clones, with around 93% observed a single time. The sample in question was peripheral blood, obtained on day 0 of AZD1222 vaccination. The receptor set was obtained from an adult in good health. The CDR3 runs from the conserved cysteine through the conserved F or W. The D gene is left open where the match is weak. Only some rows state a clone size, as once, few, many or a class for expanded clones.

J gene,V gene,clone size,D gene,CDR3 protein,CDR3 DNA
TRBJ1-5,TRBV24-1,.,.,CATSDPTAGHGNQPQHF,TGTGCCACCAGTGACCCGACCGCGGGACATGGCAATCAGCCCCAGCATTTT
TRBJ1-5,TRBV5-1,.,.,CASSLLGDQPQHF,TGCGCCAGCAGCTTATTGGGCGATCAGCCCCAGCATTTT
TRBJ1-1,TRBV7-2,.,.,CASSLVRTMNTEAFF,TGTGCCAGCAGCTTAGTTAGGACCATGAACACTGAAGCTTTCTTT
TRBJ2-7,TRBV4-2,.,.,CASSSASPRRSSYEQYF,TGTGCCAGCAGCTCAGCCAGCCCCCGAAGGAGCTCCTACGAGCAGTACTTC
TRBJ1-5,TRBV18,.,.,CASSLALDQPQHF,TGTGCCAGCTCACTGGCTCTCGATCAGCCCCAGCATTTT
TRBJ1-2,TRBV28,.,.,CASSFRSIGYTF,TGTGCCAGCAGTTTCCGGTCTATAGGCTACACCTTC
TRBJ2-7,TRBV24-1,.,.,CATCWGPLGGEQYF,TGTGCCACCTGTTGGGGACCACTCGGGGGAGAGCAGTACTTC
TRBJ2-5,TRBV3-1/TRBV3-2,once,TRBD2,CASSRTGTSGLLETQYF,TGTGCCAGCAGCCGTACCGGGACTAGCGGCTTATTGGAGACCCAGTACTTC
TRBJ1-1,TRBV7-2,.,.,CASSLEGYFAGTEAFF,TGTGCCAGCAGCTTAGAGGGTTATTTTGCAGGGACTGAAGCTTTCTTT
TRBJ1-6,TRBV13,.,.,CASSLSPGSPLHF,TGTGCCAGCAGCTTATCACCAGGTTCACCCCTCCACTTT
TRBJ1-6,TRBV6-5,.,.,CASSRLGTTNSPLHF,TGTGCCAGCAGCCGACTGGGGACAACTAATTCACCCCTCCACTTT
TRBJ1-5,TRBV15,.,.,CATSRGPPAHQPQHF,TGTGCCACCAGCAGAGGACCCCCTGCACATCAGCCCCAGCATTTT
TRBJ1-5,TRBV19,.,.,CASSIERGNQPQHF,TGTGCCAGTAGTATTGAGAGAGGGAATCAGCCCCAGCATTTT
TRBJ1-5,TRBV27,once,.,CASSPWRASNQPQHF,TGTGCCAGCAGCCCGTGGCGGGCTAGCAATCAGCCCCAGCATTTT
TRBJ2-5,TRBV7-6,.,TRBD2,CASSLVSRLAGFETQYF,TGTGCCAGCAGCTTAGTGAGCCGATTAGCGGGATTCGAGACCCAGTACTTC
TRBJ1-4,TRBV2,once,TRBD1,CASSSGTATNEKLFF,TGTGCCAGCAGCTCTGGGACAGCAACTAATGAAAAACTGTTTTTT
TRBJ2-7,TRBV11-3,.,TRBD1,CASSSRTGDEQYF,TGTGCCAGCAGCTCGCGGACAGGGGACGAGCAGTACTTC
TRBJ1-1,TRBV4-1,.,.,CASSQDDSGNTEAFF,TGCGCCAGCAGCCAAGATGACAGCGGGAACACTGAAGCTTTCTTT
TRBJ2-1,TRBV6-5,.,.,CASSQGYNEQFF,TGTGCCAGCTCTCAGGGCTACAATGAGCAGTTCTTC
TRBJ2-7,TRBV9,.,TRBD1,CASSIGTGSEQYF,TGTGCCAGCAGCATCGGGACAGGAAGCGAGCAGTACTTC
TRBJ1-4,TRBV9,.,.,CASSVAPTVATNEKLFF,TGTGCCAGCAGCGTAGCTCCGACAGTTGCAACTAATGAAAAACTGTTTTTT
TRBJ2-7,TRBV30,.,.,CAWERVGGEQYF,TGTGCCTGGGAGCGGGTCGGCGGCGAGCAGTACTTC
TRBJ1-1,TRBV7-2,.,TRBD1,CASSLGGTGAAEAFF,TGTGCCAGCAGCTTAGGCGGGACAGGGGCTGCTGAAGCTTTCTTT
TRBJ1-2,TRBV6-5,.,.,CASSYSTLGGDGYTF,TGTGCCAGCAGTTACTCGACTTTGGGCGGAGATGGCTACACCTTC
TRBJ2-3,TRBV5-4,.,TRBD1,CASRLDRGGHTDTQYF,TGTGCCAGCAGGTTGGACAGGGGAGGCCACACAGATACGCAGTATTTT
TRBJ2-5,TRBV11-3,once,.,CASSSGQSQETQYF,TGTGCCAGCAGCTCGGGACAATCCCAAGAGACCCAGTACTTC
TRBJ2-5,TRBV7-8,.,.,CASSPTGRGWGETQYF,TGTGCCAGCAGCCCTACAGGACGGGGGTGGGGAGAGACCCAGTACTTC
TRBJ2-1,TRBV27,.,.,CASSPLGPAYNEQFF,TGTGCCAGCAGTCCCCTGGGACCAGCCTACAATGAGCAGTTCTTC
TRBJ1-5,TRBV7-2,once,TRBD1,CASSIRGLSNQPQHF,TGTGCCAGCAGCATCAGGGGGCTCTCCAATCAGCCCCAGCATTTT
TRBJ1-1,TRBV11-2,once,.,CASSLGLLSVLDTEAFF,TGTGCCAGCAGCTTAGGACTTCTAAGCGTTCTCGACACTGAAGCTTTCTTT
TRBJ2-1,TRBV5-4,.,TRBD2,CASSWPGTSGHNEQFF,TGTGCCAGCAGCTGGCCCGGGACTAGCGGGCACAATGAGCAGTTCTTC
TRBJ2-7,TRBV11-3,.,TRBD2,CASSLPRTSGRQSYEQYF,TGTGCCAGCAGCTTACCTCGGACTAGCGGGAGGCAGTCCTACGAGCAGTACTTC
TRBJ2-5,TRBV27,.,.,CASSLRRQETQYF,TGTGCCAGCAGTTTACGCAGACAAGAGACCCAGTACTTC
TRBJ2-3,TRBV10-1,once,.,CASSETRPTDTQYF,TGCGCCAGCAGTGAGACTAGACCCACAGATACGCAGTATTTT
TRBJ1-5,TRBV7-9,.,.,CASDLAGGNQPQHF,TGTGCCAGCGACTTGGCCGGTGGGAATCAGCCCCAGCATTTT
TRBJ1-5,TRBV6-1,few,.,CASSEAWGNQPQHF,TGTGCCAGCAGTGAAGCCTGGGGAAATCAGCCCCAGCATTTT
TRBJ2-7,TRBV5-1,few,TRBD1,CASRTGTGSYEQYF,TGCGCCAGCAGGACCGGGACAGGGAGTTACGAGCAGTACTTC
TRBJ1-2,TRBV2,.,.,CASRPTTGHGYTF,TGTGCCAGCAGGCCTACCACAGGGCATGGCTACACCTTC
TRBJ1-2,TRBV28,.,.,CASSVGVYGYTF,TGTGCCAGCAGTGTAGGGGTCTATGGCTACACCTTC
TRBJ1-2,TRBV24-1,once,TRBD1,CATRRAGGGDYTF,TGTGCCACCCGCCGGGCAGGGGGTGGGGACTACACCTTC
TRBJ2-7,TRBV7-3,.,TRBD2,CASSPLPSGAYEQYF,TGTGCCAGCAGCCCCCTTCCTAGCGGGGCCTACGAGCAGTACTTC
TRBJ1-2,TRBV6-5,.,.,CASRTDWTYGYTF,TGTGCCAGCAGAACCGACTGGACCTATGGCTACACCTTC
TRBJ2-1,TRBV11-1,.,.,CASSLLGRGSYNEQFF,TGTGCCAGCAGCTTACTGGGCAGGGGCTCCTACAATGAGCAGTTCTTC
TRBJ1-2,TRBV4-1,.,.,CASSQAVQTGMIYGYTF,TGCGCCAGCAGCCAAGCCGTCCAGACAGGAATGATCTATGGCTACACCTTC
TRBJ1-6,TRBV11-2,.,.,CASSAFPPLHF,TGTGCCAGCAGCGCCTTCCCACCCCTCCACTTT
TRBJ2-2,TRBV29-1,once,TRBD1,CSVYTDRGRIGELFF,TGCAGCGTTTACACGGACAGGGGGCGCATCGGGGAGCTGTTTTTT
TRBJ1-1,TRBV5-1,.,.,CASSRQVANTEAFF,TGCGCCAGCAGCCGGCAGGTTGCGAACACTGAAGCTTTCTTT
TRBJ2-7,TRBV27,.,TRBD2,CASSSPGLALNEQYF,TGTGCCAGCAGTTCACCGGGACTAGCTTTGAACGAGCAGTACTTC
TRBJ1-2,TRBV10-3,.,.,CAISESGGDGYTF,TGTGCCATCAGTGAGTCTGGGGGGGACGGCTACACCTTC
TRBJ1-1,TRBV7-9,.,TRBD1,CASSPRDREMVAFF,TGTGCCAGCAGCCCCCGGGACAGGGAAATGGTGGCTTTCTTT
TRBJ2-4,TRBV21-1,.,.,CASSNVGQSLRYIQYF,TGTGCCAGCAGCAATGTCGGTCAGTCCCTGAGGTACATTCAGTACTTC
TRBJ2-7,TRBV27,.,TRBD1,CASSIQQGTLISYEQYF,TGTGCCAGCAGTATACAACAGGGGACGCTTATCTCCTACGAGCAGTACTTC
TRBJ2-7,TRBV11-2,.,.,CASSLSGITYEQYF,TGTGCCAGCAGCTTAAGTGGGATTACCTACGAGCAGTACTTC